This is a list of T cell receptor beta chains from one sample in a study of cytomegalovirus exposure and HLA in healthy donors. Clones were read by immunoSEQ multiplex PCR, and TCRdb kept only the in-frame ones, dropping some. This sample has approximately 120,000 clones, with around 78% found just once. What was sequenced was PBMCs. All receptors derive from a man younger than 30 in good health and CMV-seropositive. Each CDR3 is given with its conserved first and last residue. The order of the fields is D gene, clone size, V gene, J gene, CDR3 protein, CDR3 DNA. A D gene is named only where the DNA matches it firmly. A clone size is listed for some rows: how often the clone was seen (once, few, many), or a class if it is expanded.

D gene: TRBD1
clone size: NA
V gene: TRBV7-9
J gene: TRBJ2-3
CDR3 protein: CASSFWDSYTDTQYF
CDR3 DNA: TGTGCCAGCAGCTTTTGGGACAGTTACACAGATACGCAGTATTTT

D gene: NA
clone size: few
V gene: TRBV11-2
J gene: TRBJ1-1
CDR3 protein: CASSLDRTAEAFF
CDR3 DNA: TGTGCCAGCAGCTTAGATCGGACAGCTGAAGCTTTCTTT

D gene: NA
clone size: NA
V gene: TRBV6-1
J gene: TRBJ1-1
CDR3 protein: CASSLGGEAFF
CDR3 DNA: TGTGCCAGCAGTTTAGGGGGAGAAGCTTTCTTT

D gene: NA
clone size: NA
V gene: TRBV5-1
J gene: TRBJ2-1
CDR3 protein: CASSLGDITNEQFF
CDR3 DNA: TGCGCCAGCAGCTTGGGGGACATAACCAATGAGCAGTTCTTC

D gene: NA
clone size: few
V gene: TRBV6-5
J gene: TRBJ1-1
CDR3 protein: CASSGLPESTEAFF
CDR3 DNA: TGTGCCAGCAGCGGACTCCCGGAGAGCACTGAAGCTTTCTTT

D gene: TRBD2
clone size: NA
V gene: TRBV11-1
J gene: TRBJ2-5
CDR3 protein: CASSLDGGGGQETQYF
CDR3 DNA: TGTGCCAGCAGCTTAGATGGCGGGGGAGGCCAAGAGACCCAGTACTTC

D gene: NA
clone size: once
V gene: TRBV20-1
J gene: TRBJ1-2
CDR3 protein: CNLQDYGYTF
CDR3 DNA: TGCAATCTACAGGACTATGGCTACACCTTC

D gene: TRBD1
clone size: few
V gene: TRBV10-3
J gene: TRBJ1-5
CDR3 protein: CATGQGNQPQHF
CDR3 DNA: TGTGCCACGGGACAGGGGAATCAGCCCCAGCATTTT

D gene: NA
clone size: NA
V gene: TRBV6-5
J gene: TRBJ1-3
CDR3 protein: CASSYSGGPGNTIYF
CDR3 DNA: TGTGCCAGCAGTTACTCGGGGGGGCCAGGAAACACCATATATTTT

D gene: NA
clone size: NA
V gene: TRBV7-3
J gene: TRBJ1-1
CDR3 protein: CASSPGHLSMNTEAFF
CDR3 DNA: TGTGCCAGCAGCCCCGGACATCTATCCATGAACACTGAAGCTTTCTTT

D gene: NA
clone size: once
V gene: TRBV4-1
J gene: TRBJ2-7
CDR3 protein: CASSQSARSLVEQYF
CDR3 DNA: TGCGCCAGCAGCCAGTCGGCCAGGTCCCTGGTCGAGCAGTACTTC

D gene: NA
clone size: NA
V gene: TRBV29-1
J gene: TRBJ2-7
CDR3 protein: CSVFGGTSSYEQYF
CDR3 DNA: TGCAGCGTTTTTGGGGGGACCAGCTCCTACGAGCAGTACTTC

D gene: NA
clone size: NA
V gene: TRBV28
J gene: TRBJ2-3
CDR3 protein: CASRESTDTQYF
CDR3 DNA: TGTGCCAGCAGAGAGAGCACAGATACGCAGTATTTT

D gene: TRBD1
clone size: NA
V gene: TRBV27
J gene: TRBJ1-2
CDR3 protein: CASSPGTGGRYGYTF
CDR3 DNA: TGTGCCAGCAGCCCCGGGACAGGGGGTCGATATGGCTACACCTTC

D gene: TRBD2
clone size: NA
V gene: TRBV4-1
J gene: TRBJ2-2
CDR3 protein: CASSQEIPGPDISGGRAGELFF
CDR3 DNA: TGCGCCAGCAGCCAAGAGATTCCCGGCCCGGACATTAGCGGGGGGCGAGCCGGGGAGCTGTTTTTT

D gene: TRBD2
clone size: NA
V gene: TRBV10-1
J gene: TRBJ2-5
CDR3 protein: CASRKASGGPIQETQYF
CDR3 DNA: TGCGCCAGCAGGAAGGCTAGCGGGGGACCCATCCAAGAGACCCAGTACTTC

D gene: NA
clone size: once
V gene: TRBV6-5
J gene: TRBJ2-4
CDR3 protein: CASSLGGKNIQYF
CDR3 DNA: TGTGCCAGCAGCCTAGGGGGCAAAAACATTCAGTACTTC

D gene: NA
clone size: NA
V gene: TRBV7-6
J gene: TRBJ1-6
CDR3 protein: CASSLAGGANSPLHF
CDR3 DNA: TGTGCCAGCAGCTTAGCCGGTGGGGCAAATTCACCCCTCCACTTT

D gene: TRBD1
clone size: few
V gene: TRBV4-1
J gene: TRBJ1-5
CDR3 protein: CASSHGGQGDQPQHF
CDR3 DNA: TGCGCCAGCAGCCACGGGGGACAGGGGGATCAGCCCCAGCATTTT

D gene: TRBD2
clone size: once
V gene: TRBV6-4
J gene: TRBJ2-3
CDR3 protein: CASSVQRGPTDTQYF
CDR3 DNA: TGTGCCAGCAGTGTCCAGCGGGGGCCCACAGATACGCAGTATTTT

D gene: TRBD1
clone size: NA
V gene: TRBV6-6
J gene: TRBJ1-5
CDR3 protein: CASRTGTGVGQPQHF
CDR3 DNA: TGTGCCAGCAGGACCGGGACAGGGGTTGGGCAGCCCCAGCATTTT

D gene: NA
clone size: NA
V gene: TRBV7-9
J gene: TRBJ2-7
CDR3 protein: CASSLGGGGFSYEQYF
CDR3 DNA: TGTGCCAGCAGCTTGGGGGGCGGGGGCTTCTCCTACGAGCAGTACTTC

D gene: TRBD2
clone size: NA
V gene: TRBV5-6
J gene: TRBJ2-7
CDR3 protein: CASSLATSGGPSYEQYF
CDR3 DNA: TGTGCCAGCAGCTTGGCTACTAGCGGGGGGCCCTCCTACGAGCAGTACTTC